These T cell receptor beta chains were read from a single sample in a study of cytomegalovirus exposure and HLA in healthy donors. Assay: immunoSEQ multiplex PCR; the TCRdb copy retains only in-frame clones and omits some. The sample holds over 120,000 clones, 94% seen once. The material sequenced was PBMCs. The receptors originated from a man aged 18 to 35 in good health and CMV-seropositive. Both conserved end residues are part of each CDR3. D genes are given only for firm matches. Only part of the rows carry a size: once, few, many, or a class if the clone is expanded.

TRBD2,TRBJ2-5,TRBV5-1,NA,TGCGCCAGCAGCTTGGTGGGACTAGCAGTCCAAGAGACCCAGTACTTC,CASSLVGLAVQETQYF
NA,TRBJ1-2,TRBV25-1,NA,TGTGCCAGCAGTGAATGGACAGCTAACTATGGCTACACCTTC,CASSEWTANYGYTF
TRBD2,TRBJ2-1,TRBV11-2,NA,TGTGCCAGCAGCTCCGGGACTAGCGGGAGCGGGTCTTACAATGAGCAGTTCTTC,CASSSGTSGSGSYNEQFF
NA,TRBJ1-4,TRBV5-1,NA,TGCGCCAGCAGCTTCAGGGCAACTAATGAAAAACTGTTTTTT,CASSFRATNEKLFF
NA,TRBJ1-1,TRBV19,NA,TGTGCCAGTAGTATGAGAACAGGAAAGGGTAGGGAAGCTTTCTTT,CASSMRTGKGREAFF
TRBD1,TRBJ2-4,TRBV28,NA,TGTGCCAGCAGCAGGGGACAGGGGGCGTTAGAAAACATTCAGTACTTC,CASSRGQGALENIQYF
TRBD2,TRBJ2-7,TRBV6-5,NA,TGTGCCAGCAAGGGACTAGGGGAGAACGAGCAGTACTTC,CASKGLGENEQYF
TRBD2,TRBJ2-7,TRBV7-9,NA,TGTGCCAGCAGCTCTAGCGGGAGGTCGAGCGAGCAGTACTTC,CASSSSGRSSEQYF
NA,TRBJ1-5,TRBV9,NA,TGTGCCAGCAGCGCCGCACCAAAGATCCGGTCAAGCAATCAGCCCCAGCATTTT,CASSAAPKIRSSNQPQHF
TRBD1,TRBJ2-5,TRBV6-5,NA,TGTGCCAGCAGTTTGGGACAGAGCCAAGAGACCCAGTACTTC,CASSLGQSQETQYF
TRBD2,TRBJ2-1,TRBV5-4,NA,TGTGCCAGCAGCTTGGGCCTGGCTAGCGGGAGGGGCGATGAGCAGTTCTTC,CASSLGLASGRGDEQFF
NA,TRBJ2-7,TRBV9,NA,TGTGCCAGCAGCGTATCCCCCATCGAGAGCTACGAGCAGTACTTC,CASSVSPIESYEQYF
NA,TRBJ1-2,TRBV14,NA,TGTGCCAGCAGCCCAACTCGGACTGCTATGGGCTACACCTTC,CASSPTRTAMGYTF
TRBD1,TRBJ2-1,TRBV11-2,NA,TGTGCCAGCAGGGACAGGGGAGGGATGGATGAGCAGTTCTTC,CASRDRGGMDEQFF
NA,TRBJ1-6,TRBV7-9,once,TGTGCCAGCAGCTTAGAAGTTGGAGGGGATAATTCACCCCTCCACTTT,CASSLEVGGDNSPLHF
TRBD2,TRBJ2-1,TRBV27,once,TGTGCCAGCAGTCTCGGGACTAGCGGGATCTACAATGAGCAGTTCTTC,CASSLGTSGIYNEQFF
NA,TRBJ2-7,TRBV4-1,NA,TGCGCCAGCAGCCAAGTTCGACTAGGGTCCTACGAGCAGTACTTC,CASSQVRLGSYEQYF
NA,TRBJ1-1,TRBV9,NA,TGTGCCAGCAGCCCCAGTCCGGGGAACACTGAAGCTTTCTTT,CASSPSPGNTEAFF
NA,TRBJ2-3,TRBV30,NA,TGTGCCTGGAGTACGGGGTCAGGCACAGATACGCAGTATTTT,CAWSTGSGTDTQYF
NA,TRBJ1-1,TRBV27,NA,TGTGCCAGCAGTTTCGATCGGGGGGGGACTTACTCCGACACTGAAGCTTTCTTT,CASSFDRGGTYSDTEAFF
TRBD1,TRBJ2-7,TRBV11-2,NA,TGTGCCAGCAGCTGGGGGACAGAGATACTGGGAGAGCAGTACTTC,CASSWGTEILGEQYF
TRBD1,TRBJ1-1,TRBV2,NA,TGTGCCAGCAGGGACTCCGGACAGGGGAACACTGAAGCTTTCTTT,CASRDSGQGNTEAFF
TRBD2,TRBJ2-2,TRBV19,NA,TGTGCCAGCAGGCCTAGCGGGAGTCTTTCCACCGGGGAGCTGTTTTTT,CASRPSGSLSTGELFF
NA,TRBJ2-5,TRBV6-5,NA,TGTGCCAGCAGTTACCGAACTAGTGGTGAGACCCAGTACTTC,CASSYRTSGETQYF
NA,TRBJ2-2,TRBV7-2,NA,TGTGCCAGCAGCTTAGCGCCAGGGGGGTCCGGGGAGCTGTTTTTT,CASSLAPGGSGELFF
TRBD1,TRBJ2-7,TRBV5-1,NA,TGCGCCAGCAGCTTGGGGGTCCCGGGACAGGGGCCTCAGCAGTACTTC,CASSLGVPGQGPQQYF
TRBD1,TRBJ2-1,TRBV12-5,once,TGTGCTAGTGGTCTGGGGACAGTGTACAATGAGCAGTTCTTC,CASGLGTVYNEQFF
NA,TRBJ2-7,TRBV27,NA,TGTGCCAGCAGTCCCCCCTGGGCAGGGATCCACGAGCAGTACTTC,CASSPPWAGIHEQYF
NA,TRBJ1-2,TRBV25-1,few,TGTGCCAGCAGTCCCAGGGCAGACGCCTACAATGGCTACACCTTC,CASSPRADAYNGYTF
NA,TRBJ1-4,TRBV28,NA,TGTGCCAGCAGTTTACTCGGGGGGCGAGAAAAACTGTTTTTT,CASSLLGGREKLFF
NA,TRBJ2-5,TRBV7-7,NA,TGTGCCAGCAGCTTAGATCGCCAGCGGAAGTACTTC,CASSLDRQRKYF
TRBD2,TRBJ2-1,TRBV27,few,TGTGCCAGCAGTCCCGGGACTAGCGGGAGGAATGAGCAGTTCTTC,CASSPGTSGRNEQFF
TRBD1,TRBJ2-2,TRBV18,NA,TGTGCCAGCTCACCACGAGGGGGCGACGGGGAGCTGTTTTTT,CASSPRGGDGELFF
TRBD2,TRBJ2-2,TRBV10-3,NA,TGTGCCATCAGTGCCGGGACTAGCGGGAGGGCCGGAACCGGGGAGCTGTTTTTT,CAISAGTSGRAGTGELFF
TRBD1,TRBJ1-1,TRBV18,NA,TGTGCCAGCTCACCCTATCGACAGGGGACTATGAACACTGAAGCTTTCTTT,CASSPYRQGTMNTEAFF
NA,TRBJ2-7,TRBV30,NA,TGTGCCTGGACAGGTCTGAGCGAGCAGTACTTC,CAWTGLSEQYF
NA,TRBJ1-1,TRBV11-1,once,TGTGCCAGCAGCTTAGTTGGTATTGGAGGGGCCGAAGCTTTCTTT,CASSLVGIGGAEAFF
NA,TRBJ1-1,TRBV28,once,TGTGCCAGCAGTTTTACTACTCGAATGAACACTGAAGCTTTCTTT,CASSFTTRMNTEAFF
NA,TRBJ1-2,TRBV5-1,NA,TGCGCCAGCAGCTTGGTTTCGGCAGAGGGCTATGGCTACACCTTC,CASSLVSAEGYGYTF
TRBD1,TRBJ2-7,TRBV27,NA,TGTGCCAGCACCCGACACCCGGGACAGGGGGCCTACGAGCAGTACTTC,CASTRHPGQGAYEQYF
NA,TRBJ2-5,TRBV10-3,NA,TGTGCCATCAGTGTACTGCCCCAAGAGACCCAGTACTTC,CAISVLPQETQYF
NA,TRBJ2-5,TRBV20-1,NA,TGCAGTGCTGCAGGGGAGGAGACCCAGTACTTC,CSAAGEETQYF
NA,TRBJ2-7,TRBV30,NA,TGTGCCTGGAGTGCAACTAGCTACGAGCAGTACTTC,CAWSATSYEQYF
TRBD2,TRBJ2-1,TRBV29-1,NA,TGCAGCATTGGCGGGAGTGGGAATGAGCAGTTCTTC,CSIGGSGNEQFF
TRBD1,TRBJ1-2,TRBV6-1,once,TGTGCCAGCAGTGAAGGCAGGACAGGGGCAGGCTATGGCTACACCTTC,CASSEGRTGAGYGYTF